This TCR beta chain was profiled in a study of CD8+CD57+ T cells in acquired aplastic anemia. About the study: DNA from sorted CD4+ and CD8+ cells averaged approximately 3.5 ug. Notes on the study in general: Controls did not differ significantly from patients in CD8+ Simpson's diversity. It was found that twenty-nine CD8+ CDR3 sequences were shared between patients and controls.

Profiling of TCR beta VDJ combinations and CDR3 sequences used genomic DNA as template. TCRdb analysed the reads with MiXCR anew, one entry per CDR3 protein. Seen here are 100,000 to 150,000 distinct CDR3 sequences, less than 50% observed once, and the top ten hold around 2.5%. All sequencing subjects had displayed CD8+CD57+ cell expansion on flow cytometry. All patients had severe acquired aplastic anemia. Turning to this clonotype: The antigen remains undetermined. A single base separates this from a much larger clone, so it may be a read error.

This CDR3 contains 16 residues. V shed 10 bases and J 4 bases; nucleotides not matched to a gene: 17. Per germline, CDR1 ENHRY and CDR2 SYGVKD. Sequencing was performed on sorted CD4+, CD8+, or CD8+CD57+ T cells (not recorded which) from PBMCs. The sequence was collected from a human donor with aplastic anemia. This chain links TRBV10-3 with TRBJ1-1; 8 bases map to TRBD1. The CDR3 region is CASTSSGGARSTEAFF. Here the CDR3 DNA reads TGTGCCAGCACATCCTCAGGGGGCGCGCGGAGCACTGAAGCTTTCTTT.